This T cell receptor beta chain was documented in a study of T cells after yellow fever vaccination. This clonotype has at least ten counts. This CDR3 region has 15 residues. V shed 0 bases, J shed 4 bases, and the junction held 4 bases outside the gene matches. CDR1 and CDR2 from the germline V gene are LGHNA and YNFKEQ. Each CDR3 protein is one row after TCRdb ran MiXCR on the 5' RACE reads. The sample holds about 170,000 distinct CDR3 sequences, approximately 6% seen once. The TCR originated in a man younger than 35 who received the YFV17D yellow fever vaccine. The V call is TRBV4-2, the J call TRBJ2-3, with 7 bases lining up with TRBD1. Sequencing used CD4+ T cells sorted from PBMCs, obtained on the day of the first yellow fever vaccination. CDR3 sequence (DNA): TGTGCCAGCAGCCAAGAGACAGGGATCGCAGATACGCAGTATTTT. This codes for CASSQETGIADTQYF.